The source of this T cell receptor beta chain is a study of PD-1 blockade in classical Hodgkin lymphoma. The protocol was immunoSEQ multiplex PCR, while the TCRdb copy is restricted to in-frame clones and leaves out a portion. Among fewer than 30,000 clones listed, 78% were seen once. Trimming shortened V by 1 base and J by 1 base, and 7 bases separated the two germline ends. The V gene's germline CDR1 is LNHDA and CDR2 SQIVND (reference sequence). The CDR3 totals 14 residues. Every single patient, without exception, relapsed after autologous stem cell transplantation, and brentuximab vedotin exposure varied. Comments on this clone: Other DNA sequences of this sample code for an identical CDR3.

The sequenced sample was peripheral blood mononuclear cells (PBMCs), obtained before the second cycle of nivolumab. The clonotype comes from a human donor with classical Hodgkin lymphoma. The chain joins TRBV19 to TRBJ1-1, with D unresolved. Here the CDR3 DNA reads TGTGCCAGTAGTATAGGGCCGGGGAACACTGAAGCTTTCTTT. Protein sequence: CASSIGPGNTEAFF. Full variable domain (remainder filled in from reference TRBV19 and TRBJ1-1): DGGITQSPKYLFRKEGQNVTLSCEQNLNHDAMYWYRQDPGQGLRLIYYSQIVNDFQKGDIAEGYSVSREKKESFPLTVTSAQKNPTAFYLCASSIGPGNTEAFFGQGTRLTVV.